Presented here are 20 T cell receptor beta chains from one specimen sequenced in a study of T cell repertoires in cytomegalovirus infection. TCRdb ran MiXCR on the reads and lists one entry per CDR3 protein. Among 310,000 or so distinct CDR3 sequences listed, roughly 25% were seen once. The material sequenced was PBMCs. The receptors shown here come from a human donor in good health (CMV status not recorded). Some clones in this sample may be carry-over from other donors' samples.

This clonotype showed up many times. The rearrangement uses TRBV7-2 and TRBJ2-7; D unclear. This CDR3 has 14 residues. Per germline, CDR1 SGHTA and CDR2 FQGNSA. Trimming pared 5 bases from V and 0 bases from J, leaving 11 bases between. CDR3 nucleotide sequence: TGTGCCAGCAGCAGAGCAGCGTCCTCCTACGAGCAGTACTTC. As protein: CASSRAASSYEQYF.

Written as DNA, the CDR3 is TGTGCCAGCAGTTACTCCCAGGGGGTTACCCAGCCCCAGCATTTT. This codes for CASSYSQGVTQPQHF. The chain uses TRBV6-2 or TRBV6-3 and TRBJ1-5, with TRBD1 matching over 7 bases. This CDR3 has 15 residues. Losses at the gene ends were 0 bases for V and 7 bases for J; bases not matched to a gene: 6. Germline V gene lookup returns CDR1 MNHEY and CDR2 SVGEGT.

This clonotype showed up many times. The chain is built from TRBV4-1 and TRBJ1-2, with D possibly being TRBD1 (6 bases). The CDR3 totals 17 residues. Germline V CDR1 and CDR2: MGHRA, YSYEKL. Trimming removed 3 bases from V and 2 bases from J, with 19 bases in between. CDR3 bases: TGCGCCAGCAGCCATCAGGGCAGGGGACCGTCCAACTATGGCTACACCTTC. It yields the protein CASSHQGRGPSNYGYTF.

This chain joins TRBV5-1 and TRBJ2-7; 9 nucleotides line up with TRBD2. This CDR3 comprises 14 residues. Germline V gene lookup returns CDR1 SGHRS and CDR2 YFSETQ. The ends lost 4 bases at V and 5 bases at J; junction bases unmatched: 7. CDR3 coding DNA: TGCGCCAGCAGCACTAATAGCGGGAGCAACGAGCAGTACTTC. Translation gives CASSTNSGSNEQYF.

The chain is built from TRBV20-1 and TRBJ2-3; TRBD2 matches 14 bases. CDR1 DFQATT and CDR2 SNEGSKA come from the germline V gene (reference sequence). CDR3 size: 16 residues. V was pared by 6 bases and J by 0 bases, with 5 bases of the junction left unmatched. CDR3 region: CSANRLAGGSTDTQYF. DNA of the CDR3: TGCAGTGCAAATCGACTAGCGGGGGGGAGCACAGATACGCAGTATTTT.

The chain carries TRBV28 and TRBJ1-3, with D uncertain. There are 15 residues in the CDR3. Per the germline V gene, CDR1 is MDHEN and CDR2 is SYDVKM. Trimming took 5 bases from V and 1 from J, leaving 12 bases between them. CDR3 protein: CASSMTYLSGNTIYF. CDR3 sequence (DNA): TGTGCCAGCAGTATGACGTATCTTTCTGGAAACACCATATATTTT.

This clonotype was seen a handful of times. The rearrangement links TRBV28 to TRBJ1-4, with a weak D call TRBD1 (5 bases). The CDR3 contains 16 residues. Trimming shortened V by 3 bases and J by 6 bases, and 17 bases separated the two germline ends. Germline V gives CDR1 MDHEN, CDR2 SYDVKM. The chain's CDR3 is CASSFPRRDGDEKLFF. The CDR3 nucleotides are TGTGCCAGCAGTTTTCCCCGACGGGACGGAGATGAAAAACTGTTTTTT.

This clonotype was seen repeatedly, ten times or more. The genes are TRBV7-6 and TRBJ2-1; 9 nucleotides line up with TRBD2. Germline V gene lookup returns CDR1 SGHVS and CDR2 FNYEAQ. The CDR3 runs to 17 residues. Trimming cost V 0 bases and J 8 bases; bases outside gene matches: 11. The CDR3 sequence is CASSLAPSAGGPDEQFF. The CDR3 region has the DNA TGTGCCAGCAGCTTAGCCCCTAGCGCGGGAGGGCCTGATGAGCAGTTCTTC.

This chain links TRBV28 with TRBJ1-1; TRBD1 agrees at 8 bases. The CDR3 is 13 amino acids. With 8 bases clipped from V and 4 bases from J, the junction kept 6 bases outside the gene matches. The germline V gene encodes CDR1 MDHEN and CDR2 SYDVKM. The CDR3 coding sequence is TGTGCCAGCGGACAGGGTCGGAGCACTGAAGCTTTCTTT. Amino acid sequence: CASGQGRSTEAFF.

The chain recombines TRBV20-1 with TRBJ2-1; the D gene is possibly TRBD1 (7 bases). This CDR3 comprises 16 residues. Deletions cut 0 bases from V and 4 bases from J, with 16 bases between. Germline CDR1 and CDR2: DFQATT and SNEGSKA (reference sequence). CDR3 in amino acids: CSARDTKSGGYNEQFF. CDR3 DNA: TGCAGTGCTAGAGACACAAAGTCAGGGGGGTACAATGAGCAGTTCTTC.

This clonotype was seen a handful of times. The chain uses TRBV7-6 and TRBJ2-1; 9 bases map to TRBD2. Germline assignment: CDR1 SGHVS and CDR2 FNYEAQ. The CDR3 has 16 amino acids. The J segment lost 2 bases and the V segment lost 2 bases, leaving 4 bases of the junction unmatched. CDR3 sequence reads: CASSLNAGGAYNEQFF. The DNA for the CDR3 is TGTGCCAGCAGCTTAAATGCGGGAGGGGCCTACAATGAGCAGTTCTTC.

V usage is TRBV14 and J usage is TRBJ2-5; D ambiguous. V lost 2 bases and J 2 bases, leaving 15 bases between the germline ends. The CDR3 runs to 16 residues. Germline CDR1 SGHDN, CDR2 FVKESK. CDR3 protein: CASSQFPGDPQETQYF. The CDR3 DNA follows: TGTGCCAGCAGCCAATTCCCCGGCGACCCGCAAGAGACCCAGTACTTC. Looking up the rest from reference TRBV14 and TRBJ2-5 gives the full variable domain: EAGVTQFPSHSVIEKGQTVTLRCDPISGHDNLYWYRRVMGKEIKFLLHFVKESKQDESGMPNNRFLAERTGGTYSTLKVQPAELEDSGVYFCASSQFPGDPQETQYFGPGTRLLVL.

This clonotype was counted once. The V gene is TRBV7-4, the J gene TRBJ2-7; D perhaps matches TRBD2 (6 bases). V was trimmed by 8 bases and J by 4 bases, leaving 18 bases between them. Germline values: CDR1 SGHVT, CDR2 SQSDAQ. This CDR3 has 14 residues. CDR3 residues: CASGPPGLKYEQYF. CDR3 bases: TGTGCCAGCGGCCCCCCGGGACTCAAGTACGAGCAGTACTTC.

This rearrangement joins TRBV19 to TRBJ2-7; no clear D gene. The CDR3 spans 13 residues. Trimming left V 3 bases short and J 6 bases short, with 12 bases between. Germline assignment: CDR1 LNHDA and CDR2 SQIVND (reference sequence). CDR3 bases: TGTGCCAGTAGTATCCCCGGACCAGGCGAGCAGTACTTC. It is translated as CASSIPGPGEQYF.

The chain links TRBV28 to TRBJ1-5; D is uncertain. Germline V CDR1 and CDR2: MDHEN, SYDVKM. This CDR3 comprises 16 residues. Trimming took 4 bases from V and 3 from J, leaving 16 bases between them. As DNA, the CDR3 is TGTGCCAGCAGTTCCCCAATACCAGTGAACAATCAGCCCCAGCATTTT. It yields the protein CASSSPIPVNNQPQHF.

This clonotype showed up just a few times. V and J are TRBV28 and TRBJ2-6; no clear D. Germline V gene data show CDR1 as MDHEN and CDR2 as SYDVKM. Trimming removed 7 bases at V and 0 bases at J, with 10 bases between. The CDR3 is 15 amino acids. CDR3 nucleotide sequence: TGTGCCAGCAACTCCCCCATCTCTGGGGCCAACGTCCTGACTTTC. Translating it yields CASNSPISGANVLTF.

This clonotype turned up a few times. The chain recombines TRBV7-9 with TRBJ1-2, with TRBD1 identical over 7 bases. Germline V gene sequence: CDR1 SEHNR, CDR2 FQNEAQ (reference sequence). The length of the CDR3 is 15 residues. Losses at the gene ends were 5 bases for V and 6 bases for J; bases not matched to a gene: 12. The CDR3 DNA reads TGTGCCAGCAGCATCGGTGGAGGGGGCATCAATGGCTACACCTTC. Protein sequence: CASSIGGGGINGYTF.

This clonotype was detected only a few times. This chain uses TRBV10-3 with TRBJ2-3; 8 positions agree with TRBD1. After removal of 10 bases from V and 0 bases from J, the junction contained 6 bases not matched to a gene. This CDR3 is 14 amino acids long. CDR1 and CDR2 from the germline V gene are ENHRY and SYGVKD. Here the CDR3 reads CANGQGGSTDTQYF. For the CDR3, the DNA is TGTGCCAACGGACAGGGCGGCAGCACAGATACGCAGTATTTT.

This clonotype was counted ten times or more. The chain is built from TRBV7-2 and TRBJ1-4, with D perhaps TRBD1 (5 bases). V was cut by 3 bases and J by 5 bases, with 7 bases left in between. Germline CDR1 SGHTA, CDR2 FQGNSA. CDR3 length equals 13 residues. The CDR3 bases are TGTGCCAGCAGCTTGGGACCAAATGAAAAACTGTTTTTT. As protein: CASSLGPNEKLFF.

This clonotype was seen at least ten times. The chain is built from TRBV6-1 and TRBJ1-2; no firm D call. Trimming took 1 base from V and 4 from J, leaving 13 bases between them. There are 15 residues in the CDR3. Germline CDR1 reads MNHNS; CDR2 reads SASEGT. The CDR3 loop reads CASSEEPEALYGYTF. The CDR3 bases are TGTGCCAGCAGTGAAGAGCCGGAGGCCCTCTATGGCTACACCTTC.